The clone carrying this TCR beta chain was recorded only once. RNA, at about 0.5 to 1 ug, was reverse transcribed with random hexamers. TCRdb reprocessed the immunoSEQ multiplex PCR reads via MiXCR and lists one record per CDR3 protein. The sample holds about 150,000 distinct CDR3 sequences, about 95% seen once. This specimen comes from a study of CD8 T cells in Susac syndrome. V was pared by 8 bases and J by 6 bases, with 10 bases between. The germline V gene encodes CDR1 LNHNV and CDR2 YYDKDF (reference sequence). This CDR3 has 12 residues. Source material: CD4+ T cells from PBMCs. The rearrangement joins TRBV15 to TRBJ2-2; possible D gene TRBD2, 6 bases. The sequence derives from a human donor with Susac syndrome. CDR3 sequence: CATSTSPGELFF. The CDR3 DNA reads TGTGCCACCTCAACTAGCCCCGGGGAGCTGTTTTTT.